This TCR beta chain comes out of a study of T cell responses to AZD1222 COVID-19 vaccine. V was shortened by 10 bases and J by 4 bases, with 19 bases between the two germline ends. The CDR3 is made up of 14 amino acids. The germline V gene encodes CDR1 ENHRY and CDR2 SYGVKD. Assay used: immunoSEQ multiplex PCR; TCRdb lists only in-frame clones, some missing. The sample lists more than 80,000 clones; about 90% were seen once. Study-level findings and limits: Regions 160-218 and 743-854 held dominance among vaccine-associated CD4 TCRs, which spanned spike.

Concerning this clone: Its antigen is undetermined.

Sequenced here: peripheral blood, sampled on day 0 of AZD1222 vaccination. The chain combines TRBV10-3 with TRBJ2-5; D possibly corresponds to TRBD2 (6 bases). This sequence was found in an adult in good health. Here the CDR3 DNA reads TGTGCCAGCCGGGTTGGGGGGTCCGGAGAGACCCAGTACTTC. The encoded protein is CASRVGGSGETQYF.